Listed below are T cell receptor beta chains from one sample, sequenced in a study of blood T cells in healthy people across ages. TCRdb recomputed calls from the 5' RACE reads with MiXCR, one row per CDR3 protein. This sample has about 640,000 distinct CDR3 sequences, with about 54% found just once. Sequences were obtained from blood. The source is a man aged 60 to 75 in good health. Both conserved end residues are part of each CDR3. A D gene is named only where the DNA matches it firmly. Clone size is stated in some rows and not others, as once, few, many or a class when expanded.

>TRBV4-3|-|TRBJ1-1|TRBD1
TGCGCCAGCAGCCATAGACAGGGGGGTTTTGAAGCTTTCTTT
CASSHRQGGFEAFF
>TRBV7-2|-|TRBJ2-2|-
TGTGCCAGCAGCTTAGCCGCAGGGATCACCGGGGAGCTGTTTTTT
CASSLAAGITGELFF
>TRBV5-1|few|TRBJ2-1|TRBD2
TGCGCCAGCAGCGCCCGACTAGCGGGGGGGACAGACAATGAGCAGTTCTTC
CASSARLAGGTDNEQFF
>TRBV20-1|few|TRBJ2-5|-
TGCAGTGCTAGAGATAGATCCGGGGTCCCCCCAGAGACCCAGTACTTC
CSARDRSGVPPETQYF
>TRBV6-4|few|TRBJ2-7|TRBD2
TGTGCCAGCAGTGACCGGGCGGGGGGCTCCTTATACGAGCAGTACTTC
CASSDRAGGSLYEQYF
>TRBV5-1|-|TRBJ2-5|TRBD1
TGCGCCAGCAGCAGCCAGGGACAGGGTGTTTCAAATGAGCAGTACTTC
CASSSQGQGVSNEQYF
>TRBV7-8|-|TRBJ2-5|-
TGTGCCAGCAGCCCAGGGCGGTTTGAAGAGACCCAGTACTTC
CASSPGRFEETQYF
>TRBV6-5|-|TRBJ2-1|TRBD2
TGTGCCAGCAGTTACTTCCCAGCGGGGGGGGTATACAATGAGCAGTTCTTC
CASSYFPAGGVYNEQFF
>TRBV10-3|-|TRBJ2-5|TRBD1
TGTGCCATGGGGACAGTACAAGAGACCCAGTACTTC
CAMGTVQETQYF
>TRBV6-4|-|TRBJ2-5|-
TGTGCCAGCAGTGCCTTAGGGATTGTGGGACGGAGGATAATCCAAGAGACCCAGTACTTC
CASSALGIVGRRIIQETQYF
>TRBV6-5|-|TRBJ1-1|-
TGTGCCAGCAGGCCCATGGGGGCGAGCGGGAACACTGAAGCTTTCTTT
CASRPMGASGNTEAFF
>TRBV5-1|few|TRBJ1-2|-
TGCGCCAGCGTCACCCGGGGATCTGGCTACACCTTC
CASVTRGSGYTF
>TRBV6-1|few|TRBJ2-5|TRBD2
TGTGCCAGCAGTCCCGGGACTAGCGGGGGGGTCGAGGAGACCCAGTACTTC
CASSPGTSGGVEETQYF
>TRBV20-1|few|TRBJ1-2|-
TGCAGTGCCCCAGGACCGTTTGGGAACTATGGCTACACCTTC
CSAPGPFGNYGYTF
>TRBV18|-|TRBJ1-2|TRBD1
TGTGCCAGCTCACCGAACGACAGGGGGTTCTATGGCTACACCTTC
CASSPNDRGFYGYTF
>TRBV12-3/TRBV12-4|-|TRBJ2-5|-
TGTGCCAGCAGCCCCCCCGAAGGTTCTGAGACCCAGTACTTC
CASSPPEGSETQYF
>TRBV25-1|medium-sized|TRBJ2-7|TRBD2
TGTGCCAGCTCATCTCCGGGACTAGGAATCAACGAGCAGTACTTC
CASSSPGLGINEQYF
>TRBV20-1|-|TRBJ1-1|-
TGCAGTGCCCAACCGGGGGGGTCCTTTGGTGAAGCTTTCTTT
CSAQPGGSFGEAFF
>TRBV4-1|-|TRBJ1-2|-
TGCGCCAGCAGCCAATCGACCCAAGGAGGCTACACCTTC
CASSQSTQGGYTF
>TRBV28|-|TRBJ2-7|TRBD1
TGTGCCAGCAGTCCTCCCGGGACAGCCTCCTACGAGCAGTACTTC
CASSPPGTASYEQYF
>TRBV12-3/TRBV12-4|-|TRBJ1-2|TRBD1
TGTGCCAGCAGTTTGCGACAGGGGGCGGACTATGGCTACACCTTC
CASSLRQGADYGYTF
>TRBV5-1|-|TRBJ1-6|TRBD1
TGCGCCAGCAGCACTACCGGGACAGGGAATTCACCCCTCCACTTT
CASSTTGTGNSPLHF
>TRBV3-1|-|TRBJ2-1|TRBD2
TGTGCCAGCAGCCTGCCGCTGGGACTAGATTACAATGAGCAGTTCTTC
CASSLPLGLDYNEQFF
>TRBV5-5|-|TRBJ1-6|-
TGTGCCAGCAGCTTGGTCAGGGGCCAGGCACCCCTCCACTTT
CASSLVRGQAPLHF
>TRBV10-3|-|TRBJ2-3|-
TGTGCCATCTGGAGAGGGGAGGACACAGATACGCAGTATTTT
CAIWRGEDTDTQYF
>TRBV29-1|-|TRBJ2-1|-
TGCAGCGTTAAAGGACAGGGAGGGGGCAATGAGCAGTTCTTC
CSVKGQGGGNEQFF
>TRBV7-8|-|TRBJ2-7|TRBD1
TGTGCCAGCAGCTTAGGGACAGGGCCTCGGGGGCAGTACTTC
CASSLGTGPRGQYF
>TRBV3-1|-|TRBJ2-3|-
TGTGCCAGCAGCCCGGTCCTACAGGGCACAGATACGCAGTATTTT
CASSPVLQGTDTQYF
>TRBV4-2|-|TRBJ2-5|TRBD2
TGTGCCGGCAGCCAAGACCGACTAGCGGGGGAAGAGACCCAGTACTTC
CAGSQDRLAGEETQYF
>TRBV6-2/TRBV6-3|-|TRBJ2-3|-
TGTGCCAGCGGGACAATCACAGATACGCAGTATTTT
CASGTITDTQYF
>TRBV5-1|-|TRBJ2-5|TRBD2
TGCGCCAGCAGCTCGGCACTAGCGGGGGGGCGAGAGACCCAGTACTTC
CASSSALAGGRETQYF
>TRBV7-2|once|TRBJ2-3|-
TGTGCCAGCAGCTACTATCGACAGGCCCTTGTAGGGGATACGCAGTATTTT
CASSYYRQALVGDTQYF
>TRBV4-1|-|TRBJ1-6|-
TGCGCCAGCAGCCAAGGGAAAAGGAGTAATTCACCCCTCCACTTT
CASSQGKRSNSPLHF
>TRBV15|few|TRBJ2-3|-
TGTGCCACCAGCAGAGAACCGCGAAGCACAGATACGCAGTATTTT
CATSREPRSTDTQYF
>TRBV27|-|TRBJ2-1|TRBD2
TGTGCCAGCAGTTTTGGGGCGGGGGGGCCTTTCAATGAGCAGTTCTTC
CASSFGAGGPFNEQFF
>TRBV15|-|TRBJ2-5|-
TGTGCCACCAGCAGAGATAACGGGGGCCCCTACAATGAGCAGTACTTC
CATSRDNGGPYNEQYF
>TRBV18|-|TRBJ2-5|-
TGTGCCAGCTCACCACAGCACAGGGGAGGAGAGACCCAGTACTTC
CASSPQHRGGETQYF
>TRBV10-2|-|TRBJ2-7|TRBD2
TGCGCCAGCCGACTAGCGGGGAGCCCCTACGAGCAGTACTTC
CASRLAGSPYEQYF
>TRBV9|-|TRBJ2-1|TRBD2
TGTGCCAGCAGCGTCCTGGCTAGCGGTCAGGCTGAGCAGTTCTTC
CASSVLASGQAEQFF
>TRBV7-2|many|TRBJ1-2|-
TGTGCCAGCAGCCCTCCTGGACAGATCTATGGCTACACCTTC
CASSPPGQIYGYTF
>TRBV11-2|-|TRBJ1-6|-
TGTGCCAGCAGCTTAGAGAGTTTTGGCGATTCACCCCTCCACTTT
CASSLESFGDSPLHF
>TRBV11-2|-|TRBJ1-2|-
TGTGCCAGCAGCTTAGATCTCCAGGTCAACTATGGCTACACCTTC
CASSLDLQVNYGYTF
>TRBV19|once|TRBJ1-5|TRBD1
TGTGCCAGTAGTACCTTGTGGACAGGGCAGAGTCAGCCCCAGCATTTT
CASSTLWTGQSQPQHF
>TRBV28|-|TRBJ1-2|-
TGTGCCAGCAGTTTAACAAAATATGGCTACACCTTC
CASSLTKYGYTF
>TRBV29-1|few|TRBJ2-5|-
TGCAGCGTTGACCCCCGGCAGGGGAGCATAGAGACCCAGTACTTC
CSVDPRQGSIETQYF
>TRBV6-1|-|TRBJ2-5|-
TGTGCCAGCAGTGTAAGGCCAGGGGAGGTAGAGACCCAGTACTTC
CASSVRPGEVETQYF
>TRBV12-3/TRBV12-4|-|TRBJ2-7|-
TGTGCCAGCAGCTCACTACCCATGAGCGAGCAGTACTTC
CASSSLPMSEQYF
>TRBV7-2|-|TRBJ2-1|TRBD2
TGTGCCAGCAGCCAAGGGACGGGGGGGCGCAATGAGCAGTTCTTC
CASSQGTGGRNEQFF
>TRBV21-1|-|TRBJ2-5|-
TGTGCCAGCAGCAAATCGACTGGACAGGGGGAAGAGACCCAGTACTTC
CASSKSTGQGEETQYF
>TRBV20-1|-|TRBJ2-3|TRBD2
TGCAGTGCTAGTTTCGCTAGCGGATTCACAGATACGCAGTATTTT
CSASFASGFTDTQYF
>TRBV9|-|TRBJ1-1|-
TGTGCCAGCGCGGCAGGGATTAACACTGAAGCTTTCTTT
CASAAGINTEAFF